What follows are 9 T cell receptor beta chains derived from one specimen sequenced in a study of cytomegalovirus exposure and HLA in healthy donors. Profiling relied on immunoSEQ multiplex PCR, and the TCRdb table lists in-frame clones only, not all of them. Among hundreds of thousands of clones listed, around 87% were seen once. Material for sequencing was PBMCs. Receptor source: a young man in good health and CMV-seronegative.

The chain joins TRBV7-9 to TRBJ1-5, with 7 positions matching TRBD1. The CDR3 runs to 14 residues. Trimming cost V 5 bases and J 8 bases; bases outside gene matches: 9. Per the germline V gene, CDR1 is SEHNR and CDR2 is FQNEAQ (reference sequence). The CDR3 DNA is TGTGCCAGCAGCCCCCAAACAGGGGAAGAGCCCCAGCATTTT. Residues: CASSPQTGEEPQHF. Together with reference TRBV7-9 and TRBJ1-5, the CDR3 gives the full variable domain: DTGVSQNPRHKITKRGQNVTFRCDPISEHNRLYWYRQTLGQGPEFLTYFQNEAQLEKSRLLSDRFSAERPKGSFSTLEIQRTEQGDSAMYLCASSPQTGEEPQHFGDGTRLSIL.

The rearrangement uses TRBV7-3 and TRBJ2-7, with 10 bases matching TRBD1. The germline CDR1 and CDR2 sequences are SGHTA and FQGTGA. This CDR3 is built from 13 residues. V lost 5 bases, J lost 4 bases, and 2 bases stayed unmatched. Written as DNA, the CDR3 is TGTGCCAGCAGCCAGGACAGGGGGTACGAGCAGTACTTC. Residues: CASSQDRGYEQYF.

The CDR3 region is CASSLRAGLEQFF. CDR3 DNA sequence: TGTGCCAGCAGTCTCCGGGCAGGGCTTGAGCAGTTCTTC. The chain has TRBV7-9 and TRBJ2-1; D is perhaps TRBD1 (5 bases). From germline, CDR1 is SEHNR and CDR2 FQNEAQ (reference sequence). This CDR3 region has 13 residues. V lost 6 bases and J 9 bases, leaving 15 bases between the germline ends.

This clone was recorded once. This chain uses TRBV5-4 with TRBJ2-7; 7 nucleotides line up with TRBD2. Losses at the gene ends were 0 bases for V and 1 base for J; bases not matched to a gene: 4. The CDR3 has 15 amino acids. Germline V lookup: CDR1 SGHNT, CDR2 YYREEE (reference sequence). This CDR3 reads CASSLGGGTSYEQYF. For the CDR3, the DNA is TGTGCCAGCAGCTTGGGGGGGGGAACATCCTACGAGCAGTACTTC.

The J gene is TRBJ1-6, the V gene TRBV4-1; 7 bases agree with TRBD1. The germline V gene encodes CDR1 MGHRA and CDR2 YSYEKL. With 0 bases clipped from V and 0 bases from J, the junction kept 5 bases outside the gene matches. There are 18 residues in the CDR3. The CDR3 sequence: CASSQDDRALSYNSPLHF. In DNA, the CDR3 is TGCGCCAGCAGCCAAGATGACAGGGCCCTCTCCTATAATTCACCCCTCCACTTT.

This chain uses TRBV19 with TRBJ1-5, with unresolved D. V lost 1 base to trimming and J lost 6 bases, with 4 bases between them. Germline values: CDR1 LNHDA, CDR2 SQIVND (reference sequence). CDR3 length: 12 amino acids. The CDR3 sequence is CASSIGGQPQHF. CDR3 nucleotide sequence: TGTGCCAGTAGTATAGGAGGTCAGCCCCAGCATTTT.

The chain links TRBV6-5 to TRBJ1-2; 7 bases align to TRBD1. The CDR3 totals 15 residues. Germline V lookup: CDR1 MNHEY, CDR2 SVGAGI. Losses at the gene ends were 5 bases for V and 4 bases for J; bases not matched to a gene: 10. CDR3 nucleotide sequence: TGTGCCAGCAGTCCGGGACAGTCCGCGGTCTATGGCTACACCTTC. This gives the protein CASSPGQSAVYGYTF.

V usage is TRBV15 and J usage is TRBJ2-5; D call uncertain. CDR3 length: 12 amino acids. V lost 1 base, J lost 5 bases, and 5 bases lay in between. CDR1 is LNHNV, CDR2 YYDKDF, per germline (reference sequence). CDR3 amino acids: CATSRVLETQYF. The CDR3 nucleotides are TGTGCCACCAGCAGAGTCCTGGAGACCCAGTACTTC.

The chain employs TRBV10-3 and TRBJ2-1; no definite D call. V lost 11 bases, J lost 0 bases, and 14 bases lay in between. The CDR3 has 14 residues. Germline V CDR1 and CDR2: ENHRY, SYGVKD. The CDR3 protein is CAGSSEVSYNEQFF. The CDR3 DNA sequence: TGTGCCGGTTCGTCTGAGGTCTCCTACAATGAGCAGTTCTTC.